A selection of T cell receptor beta chains follows, all from one sample in a study of spatial heterogeneity in lung cancer. TCRdb re-analysed the 5' RACE reads in MiXCR, keeping a single row per CDR3 protein. This repertoire shows about 80,000 distinct CDR3 sequences, more than 15% found once; its top ten account for about 6.8%. This specimen was PBMCs, taken at surgery. The receptor set was obtained from a male donor with early-stage non-small cell lung cancer. Both conserved end residues are part of each CDR3.

>TRBJ2-1|TRBV20-1
CSARWGASGRNEQFF
>TRBJ2-1|TRBV6-2/TRBV6-3
CASSPRGTGTYNEQFF
>TRBJ2-6|TRBV29-1
CSVGRASGANVLTF
>TRBJ2-7|TRBV4-1
CASSQQGTNSFGEQYF
>TRBJ2-7|TRBV12-3/TRBV12-4
CASRPGTNSYEQYF
>TRBJ1-2|TRBV2
CASSAPSPVGYGYTF
>TRBJ1-1|TRBV7-9
CASNLGSMNTEAFF
>TRBJ2-7|TRBV5-1
CASSLDESYEQYF
>TRBJ2-3|TRBV15
CATSRQGGADTQYF
>TRBJ1-1|TRBV6-2/TRBV6-3
CASRSGTGEAFF
>TRBJ1-1|TRBV30
CAWDPGMNTEAFF
>TRBJ1-3|TRBV20-1
CSARASGQGAGNTIYF
>TRBJ2-7|TRBV9
CASSAHGYEQYF
>TRBJ2-3|TRBV18
CASSPLAGGSTDTQYF
>TRBJ2-3|TRBV24-1
CATSERGLAGTDTQYF
>TRBJ1-4|TRBV30
CAWSVRGGPTNEKLFF
>TRBJ2-3|TRBV7-6
CASSLSRGGTDTQYF
>TRBJ2-3|TRBV7-2
CASSYITDTQYF
>TRBJ1-5|TRBV7-9
CASSSSPGQWGNQPQHF
>TRBJ2-1|TRBV5-6
CASDQGADEQFF
>TRBJ2-7|TRBV9
CASSLGGSRYEQYF
>TRBJ1-1|TRBV6-6
CASSLQERSTEAFF